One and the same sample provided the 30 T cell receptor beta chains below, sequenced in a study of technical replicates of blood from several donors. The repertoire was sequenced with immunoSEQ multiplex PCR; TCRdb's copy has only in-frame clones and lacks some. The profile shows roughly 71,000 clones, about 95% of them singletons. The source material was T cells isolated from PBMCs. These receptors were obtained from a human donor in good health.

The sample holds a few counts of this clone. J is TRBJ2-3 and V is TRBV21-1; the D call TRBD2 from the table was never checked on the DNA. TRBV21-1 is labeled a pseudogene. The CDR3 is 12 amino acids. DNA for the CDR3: TGTGCCAGCAGCGTACTTCGGGATACGCAGTATTTT. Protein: CASSVLRDTQYF.

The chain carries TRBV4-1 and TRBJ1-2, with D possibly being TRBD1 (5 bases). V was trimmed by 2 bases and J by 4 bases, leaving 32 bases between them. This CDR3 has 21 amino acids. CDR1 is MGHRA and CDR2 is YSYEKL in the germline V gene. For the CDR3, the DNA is TGCGCCAGCAGCCAACCTTCCCTTTCGGGACTGTCGTGGGCGGAATTCTATGGCTACACCTTC. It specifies CASSQPSLSGLSWAEFYGYTF.

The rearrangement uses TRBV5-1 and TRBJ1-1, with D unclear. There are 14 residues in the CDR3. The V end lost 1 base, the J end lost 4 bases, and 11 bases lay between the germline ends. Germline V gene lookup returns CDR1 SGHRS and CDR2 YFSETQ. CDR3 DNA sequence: TGCGCCAGCAGCTTGACAGACCTCCGCACTGAAGCTTTCTTT. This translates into CASSLTDLRTEAFF.

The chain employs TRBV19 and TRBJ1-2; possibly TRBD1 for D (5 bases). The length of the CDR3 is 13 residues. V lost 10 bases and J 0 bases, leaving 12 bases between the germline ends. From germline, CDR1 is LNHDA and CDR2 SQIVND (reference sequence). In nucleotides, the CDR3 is TGTGCCACCGCCGACAGACCTAACTATGGCTACACCTTC. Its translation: CATADRPNYGYTF.

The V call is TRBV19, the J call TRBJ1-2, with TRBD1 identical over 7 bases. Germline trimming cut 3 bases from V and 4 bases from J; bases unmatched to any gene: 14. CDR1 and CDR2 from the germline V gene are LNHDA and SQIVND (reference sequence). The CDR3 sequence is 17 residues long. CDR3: CASSITRTGLALYGYTF. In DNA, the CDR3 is TGTGCCAGTAGTATTACCCGGACAGGCCTCGCACTCTATGGCTACACCTTC. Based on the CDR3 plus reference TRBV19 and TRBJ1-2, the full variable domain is DGGITQSPKYLFRKEGQNVTLSCEQNLNHDAMYWYRQDPGQGLRLIYYSQIVNDFQKGDIAEGYSVSREKKESFPLTVTSAQKNPTAFYLCASSITRTGLALYGYTFGSGTRLTVV.

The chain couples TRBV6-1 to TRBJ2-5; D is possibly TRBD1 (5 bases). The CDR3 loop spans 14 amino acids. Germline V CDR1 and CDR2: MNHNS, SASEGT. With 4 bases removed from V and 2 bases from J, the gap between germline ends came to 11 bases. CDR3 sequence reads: CASSVVRGQETQYF. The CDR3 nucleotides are TGTGCCAGCAGTGTTGTAAGGGGTCAAGAGACCCAGTACTTC.

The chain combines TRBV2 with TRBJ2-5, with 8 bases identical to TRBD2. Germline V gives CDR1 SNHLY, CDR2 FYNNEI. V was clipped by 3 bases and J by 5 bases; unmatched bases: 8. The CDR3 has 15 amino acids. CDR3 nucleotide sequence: TGTGCCAGCAGTGATGGGACTAGTGGCGTGGAGACCCAGTACTTC. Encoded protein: CASSDGTSGVETQYF.

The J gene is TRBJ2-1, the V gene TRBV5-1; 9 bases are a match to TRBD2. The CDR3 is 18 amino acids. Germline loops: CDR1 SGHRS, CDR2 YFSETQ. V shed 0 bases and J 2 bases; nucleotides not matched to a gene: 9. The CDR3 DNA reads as TGCGCCAGCAGCTTGGAGGTGCGCGGGAGGGTCCCCTACAATGAGCAGTTCTTC. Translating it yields CASSLEVRGRVPYNEQFF.

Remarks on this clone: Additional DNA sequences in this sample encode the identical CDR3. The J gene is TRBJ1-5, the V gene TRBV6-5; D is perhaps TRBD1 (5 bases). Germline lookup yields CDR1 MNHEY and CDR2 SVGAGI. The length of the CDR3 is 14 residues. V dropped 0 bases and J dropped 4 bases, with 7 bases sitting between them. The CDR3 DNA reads TGTGCCAGCAGTTACTCGGGGGGAAATCAGCCCCAGCATTTT. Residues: CASSYSGGNQPQHF.

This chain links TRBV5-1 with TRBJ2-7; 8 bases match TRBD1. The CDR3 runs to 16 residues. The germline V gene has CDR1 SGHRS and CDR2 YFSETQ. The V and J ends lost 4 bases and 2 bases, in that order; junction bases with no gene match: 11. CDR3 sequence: CASSPGQGHPTYEQYF. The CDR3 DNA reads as TGCGCCAGCAGCCCAGGACAGGGCCATCCAACCTACGAGCAGTACTTC.

CDR3: CSVESSTIREQYF. The CDR3, as DNA: TGCAGCGTTGAAAGCAGTACGATCAGGGAGCAGTACTTC. This sequence joins TRBV29-1 and TRBJ2-7; D remains ambiguous. This CDR3 is 13 amino acids long. Germline CDR1 and CDR2: SQVTM and ANQGSEA. With 2 bases removed from V and 7 bases from J, the gap between germline ends came to 15 bases.

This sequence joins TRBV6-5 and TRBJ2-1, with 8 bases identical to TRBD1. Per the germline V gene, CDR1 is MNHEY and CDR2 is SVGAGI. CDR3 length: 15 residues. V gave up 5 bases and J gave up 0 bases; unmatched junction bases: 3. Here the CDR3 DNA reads TGTGCCAGCAGTAGACAGGGGTACTCCTACAATGAGCAGTTCTTC. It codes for CASSRQGYSYNEQFF.

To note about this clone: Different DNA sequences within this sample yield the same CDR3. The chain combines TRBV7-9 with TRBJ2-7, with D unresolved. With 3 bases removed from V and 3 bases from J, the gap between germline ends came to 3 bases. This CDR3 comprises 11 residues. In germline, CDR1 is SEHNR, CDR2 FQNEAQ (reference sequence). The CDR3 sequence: CASSFSYEQYF. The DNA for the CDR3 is TGTGCCAGCAGCTTTAGCTACGAGCAGTACTTC. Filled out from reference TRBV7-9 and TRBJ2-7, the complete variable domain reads DTGVSQNPRHKITKRGQNVTFRCDPISEHNRLYWYRQTLGQGPEFLTYFQNEAQLEKSRLLSDRFSAERPKGSFSTLEIQRTEQGDSAMYLCASSFSYEQYFGPGTRLTVT.

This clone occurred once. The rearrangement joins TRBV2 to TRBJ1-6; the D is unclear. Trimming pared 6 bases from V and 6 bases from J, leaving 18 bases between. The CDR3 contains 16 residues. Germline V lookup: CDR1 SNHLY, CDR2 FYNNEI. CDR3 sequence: CASSQAEERSNSPLHF. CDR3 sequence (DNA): TGTGCCAGCAGCCAGGCGGAGGAGAGGTCTAATTCACCCCTCCACTTT.

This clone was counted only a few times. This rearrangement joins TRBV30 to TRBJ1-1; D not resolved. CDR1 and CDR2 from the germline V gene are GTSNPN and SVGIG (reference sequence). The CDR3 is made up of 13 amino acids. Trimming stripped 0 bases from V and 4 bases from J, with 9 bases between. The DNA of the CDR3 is TGTGCCTGGAGTGTTCGCGGAGCCACTGAAGCTTTCTTT. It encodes CAWSVRGATEAFF.

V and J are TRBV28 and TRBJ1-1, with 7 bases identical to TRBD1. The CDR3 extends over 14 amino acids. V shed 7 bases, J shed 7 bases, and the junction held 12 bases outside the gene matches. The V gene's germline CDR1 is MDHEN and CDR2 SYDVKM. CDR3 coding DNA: TGTGCCAGCAAAAACACAGGGGACCACATTGAAGCTTTCTTT. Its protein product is CASKNTGDHIEAFF.

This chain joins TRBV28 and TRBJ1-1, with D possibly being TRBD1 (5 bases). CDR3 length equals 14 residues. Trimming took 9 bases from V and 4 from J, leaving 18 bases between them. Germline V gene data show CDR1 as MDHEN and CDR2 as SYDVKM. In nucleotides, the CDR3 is TGTGCCAGTTTATTTCTATGGGGCGGCACTGAAGCTTTCTTT. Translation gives CASLFLWGGTEAFF.

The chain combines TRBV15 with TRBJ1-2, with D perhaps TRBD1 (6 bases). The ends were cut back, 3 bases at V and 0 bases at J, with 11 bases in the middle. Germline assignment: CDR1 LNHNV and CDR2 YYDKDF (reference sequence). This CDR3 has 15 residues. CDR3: CATSSDRSTNYGYTF. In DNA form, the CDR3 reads TGTGCCACCAGCAGCGACAGGTCGACTAACTATGGCTACACCTTC.

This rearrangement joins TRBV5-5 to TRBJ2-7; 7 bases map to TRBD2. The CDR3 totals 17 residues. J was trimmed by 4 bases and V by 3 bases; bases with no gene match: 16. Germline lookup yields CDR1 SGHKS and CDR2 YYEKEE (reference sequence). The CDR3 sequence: CASSSGLLGGSRYEQYF. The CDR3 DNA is TGTGCCAGCAGCTCGGGGTTACTAGGCGGGAGTCGGTACGAGCAGTACTTC. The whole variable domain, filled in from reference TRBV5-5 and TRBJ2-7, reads DAGVTQSPTHLIKTRGQQVTLRCSPISGHKSVSWYQQVLGQGPQFIFQYYEKEERGRGNFPDRFSARQFPNYSSELNVNALLLGDSALYLCASSSGLLGGSRYEQYFGPGTRLTVT.

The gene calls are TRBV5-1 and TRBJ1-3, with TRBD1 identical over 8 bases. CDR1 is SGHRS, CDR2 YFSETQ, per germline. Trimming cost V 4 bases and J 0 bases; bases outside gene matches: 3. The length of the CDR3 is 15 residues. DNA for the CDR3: TGCGCCAGCAGCGGCGGGACAGGCTCTGGAAACACCATATATTTT. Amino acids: CASSGGTGSGNTIYF.

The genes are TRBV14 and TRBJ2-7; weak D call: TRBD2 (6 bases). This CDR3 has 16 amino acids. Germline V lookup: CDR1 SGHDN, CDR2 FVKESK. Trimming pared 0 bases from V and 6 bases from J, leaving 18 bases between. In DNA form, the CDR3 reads TGTGCCAGCAGCCAAGATGTCGGATCCGGGAGAGTCGAGCAGTACTTC. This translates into CASSQDVGSGRVEQYF.

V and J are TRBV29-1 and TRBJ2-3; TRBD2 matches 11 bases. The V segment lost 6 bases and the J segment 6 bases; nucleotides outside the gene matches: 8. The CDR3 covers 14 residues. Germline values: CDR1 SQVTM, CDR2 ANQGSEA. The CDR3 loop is CSVGTSGARDTQYF. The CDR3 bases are TGCAGCGTCGGGACTAGCGGTGCCCGGGATACGCAGTATTTT.

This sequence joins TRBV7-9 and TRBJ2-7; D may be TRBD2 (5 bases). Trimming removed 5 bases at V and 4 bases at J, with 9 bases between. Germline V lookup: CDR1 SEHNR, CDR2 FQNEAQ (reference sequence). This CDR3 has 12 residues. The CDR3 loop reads CASSRGIYEQYF. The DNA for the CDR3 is TGTGCCAGCAGCAGAGGGATTTACGAGCAGTACTTC.

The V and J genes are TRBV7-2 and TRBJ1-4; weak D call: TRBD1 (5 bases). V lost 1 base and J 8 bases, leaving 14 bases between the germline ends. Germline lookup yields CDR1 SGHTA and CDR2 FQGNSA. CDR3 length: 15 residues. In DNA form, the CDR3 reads TGTGCCAGCAGCTTAGGGGATCGGGACTTCGAAAAACTGTTTTTT. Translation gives CASSLGDRDFEKLFF.

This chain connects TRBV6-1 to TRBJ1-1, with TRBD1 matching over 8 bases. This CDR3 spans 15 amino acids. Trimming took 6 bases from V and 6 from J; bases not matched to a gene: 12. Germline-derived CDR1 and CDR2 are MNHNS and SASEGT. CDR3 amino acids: CASSAWDRTSSEAFF. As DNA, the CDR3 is TGTGCCAGCAGCGCCTGGGACAGGACTTCGTCTGAAGCTTTCTTT.

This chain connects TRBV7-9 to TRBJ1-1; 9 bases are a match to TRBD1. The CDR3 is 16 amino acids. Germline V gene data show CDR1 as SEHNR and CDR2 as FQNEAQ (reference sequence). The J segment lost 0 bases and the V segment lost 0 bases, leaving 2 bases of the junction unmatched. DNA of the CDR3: TGTGCCAGCAGCTTAGCCGGGACAGGGATGAACACTGAAGCTTTCTTT. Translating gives CASSLAGTGMNTEAFF.

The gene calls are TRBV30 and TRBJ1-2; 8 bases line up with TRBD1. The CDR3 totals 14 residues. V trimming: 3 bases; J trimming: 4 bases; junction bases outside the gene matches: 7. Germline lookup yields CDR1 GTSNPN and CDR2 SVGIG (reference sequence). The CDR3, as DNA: TGTGCCTGGAGAGCTAAACAGGGGGTCTATGGCTACACCTTC. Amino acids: CAWRAKQGVYGYTF.

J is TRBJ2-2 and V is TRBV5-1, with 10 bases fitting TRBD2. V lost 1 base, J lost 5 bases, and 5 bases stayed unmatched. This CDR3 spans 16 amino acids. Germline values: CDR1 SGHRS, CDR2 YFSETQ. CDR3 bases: TGCGCCAGCAGCTTGTTAGCGGGGGGCAGTACCGGGGAGCTGTTTTTT. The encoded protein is CASSLLAGGSTGELFF.

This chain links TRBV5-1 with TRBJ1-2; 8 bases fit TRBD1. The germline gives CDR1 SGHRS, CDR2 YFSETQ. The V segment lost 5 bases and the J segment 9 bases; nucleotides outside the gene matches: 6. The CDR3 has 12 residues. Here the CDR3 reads CASRPGQGSYTF. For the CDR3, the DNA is TGCGCCAGCAGACCCGGACAGGGAAGCTACACCTTC.

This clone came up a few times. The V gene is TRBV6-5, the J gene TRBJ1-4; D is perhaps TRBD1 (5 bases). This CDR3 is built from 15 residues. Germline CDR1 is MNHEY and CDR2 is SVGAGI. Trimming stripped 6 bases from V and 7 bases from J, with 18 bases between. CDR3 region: CASSRGTREIEKLFF. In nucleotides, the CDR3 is TGTGCCAGCAGCCGAGGGACGCGGGAAATTGAAAAACTGTTTTTT.